The 20 T cell receptor beta chains given below trace back to one sample, sequenced in a study of cytomegalovirus exposure and HLA in healthy donors (dated by TCRdb to the late 2010s). The method behind the library was the immunoSEQ multiplex PCR assay. For the multiplex PCR, a mixture combining 60 forward primers for TCR Vbeta segments and 13 reverse primers for TCR Jbeta segments was used. TCRdb's version of the immuneACCESS table is confined to in-frame rearrangements and falls short of the full clone set. An unresolved V gene accounts for under half of the shortfall where checked; the remainder is of unknown origin. This sample lists about 130,000 clones; roughly 88% were detected once. Jointly, the top ten make up approximately 2.6% of the sample. Sequences were obtained from PBMCs. The receptors come from a man in his fifties or sixties in good health and CMV-seronegative.

V and J are TRBV6-4 and TRBJ1-1; D perhaps matches TRBD1 (6 bases). The V and J ends lost 7 bases and 0 bases respectively, with 15 bases between them. The CDR3 covers 15 residues. Germline lookup yields CDR1 MRHNA and CDR2 SNTAGT. The CDR3 loop reads CASKVEDSMNTEAFF. Written as DNA, the CDR3 is TGTGCCAGCAAAGTCGAGGACAGCATGAACACTGAAGCTTTCTTT.

The chain has TRBV5-6 and TRBJ1-5; perhaps TRBD1 as D (5 bases). Trimming cost V 0 bases and J 6 bases, with 19 bases left between them. This CDR3 comprises 17 residues. Germline-derived CDR1 and CDR2 are SGHDT and YYEEEE. CDR3 nucleotides: TGTGCCAGCAGCTTGGGAGGGTCATGGGGGGGAGGTCAGCCCCAGCATTTT. Translation: CASSLGGSWGGGQPQHF.

The chain combines TRBV5-4 with TRBJ1-6, with 10 bases aligning to TRBD1. Germline V gene data show CDR1 as SGHNT and CDR2 as YYREEE (reference sequence). The CDR3 runs to 16 residues. Trimming removed 4 bases from V and 7 bases from J; junction bases left unmatched: 8. The CDR3 sequence is CASSPGTGAQNSPLHF. The CDR3 region has the DNA TGTGCCAGCAGCCCCGGGACAGGGGCCCAAAATTCACCCCTCCACTTT.

V gene TRBV6-5 combines with J gene TRBJ2-5; D unresolved. Trimming took 2 bases from V and 1 from J, leaving 5 bases between them. This CDR3 is 13 amino acids long. The germline gives CDR1 MNHEY, CDR2 SVGAGI. CDR3 coding DNA: TGTGCCAGCAGTTACCGACTCCAAGAGACCCAGTACTTC. Encoded protein: CASSYRLQETQYF.

This chain links TRBV5-1 with TRBJ2-1, with 7 positions matching TRBD2. V lost 0 bases to trimming and J lost 1 base; unmatched junction nucleotides: 4. Germline loops: CDR1 SGHRS, CDR2 YFSETQ. This CDR3 spans 16 amino acids. The CDR3 protein is CASSLAVGGSYNEQFF. The CDR3 DNA reads as TGCGCCAGCAGCTTGGCCGTCGGGGGGTCCTACAATGAGCAGTTCTTC.

This chain uses TRBV7-3 with TRBJ2-2; 11 bases line up with TRBD2. The V gene end was trimmed by 5 bases and the J gene end by 6 bases; junction bases not matched to a gene: 5. Germline CDR1 and CDR2: SGHTA and FQGTGA. The CDR3 extends over 15 amino acids. CDR3 sequence reads: CASSPGTSGAGELFF. In DNA, the CDR3 is TGTGCCAGCAGCCCAGGGACTAGCGGTGCCGGGGAGCTGTTTTTT.

The rearrangement joins TRBV11-2 to TRBJ1-4, with D perhaps matching TRBD1 (6 bases). The V end was cut by 3 bases, the J end by 3 bases, with 11 bases between. The CDR3 length is 15 residues. CDR1 and CDR2 (germline): SGHAT, FQNNGV. In nucleotides, the CDR3 is TGTGCCAGCAGCTTTACAGGGACCCCTAATGAAAAACTGTTTTTT. Amino acids: CASSFTGTPNEKLFF.

The chain employs TRBV6-1 and TRBJ1-2, with D tentatively TRBD1 (6 bases). Germline lookup yields CDR1 MNHNS and CDR2 SASEGT. V was shortened by 6 bases and J by 6 bases, with 17 bases between the two germline ends. CDR3 length equals 14 residues. This CDR3 reads CASSQYRASDGYTF. DNA of the CDR3: TGTGCCAGCAGCCAATACAGGGCGTCGGATGGCTACACCTTC.

This chain links TRBV7-2 with TRBJ2-5; no clear D gene. V gave up 5 bases and J gave up 5 bases, with 6 bases separating them. Germline values: CDR1 SGHTA, CDR2 FQGNSA. The CDR3 totals 11 residues. The CDR3 DNA sequence: TGTGCCAGCAGCGCGGCGGAGACCCAGTACTTC. Protein sequence: CASSAAETQYF.

The chain joins TRBV2 to TRBJ2-5, with D possibly TRBD1 on 5 matching bases. The DNA end favors TRBJ2-7, so the J call may be wrong. The CDR3 is 13 amino acids. The germline CDR1 and CDR2 sequences are SNHLY and FYNNEI. Here the CDR3 reads CASSGSRVHEQYF. CDR3 nucleotide sequence: TGTGCCAGCAGTGGGAGCAGGGTCCACGAGCAGTACTTC.

V is TRBV4-2 and J is TRBJ1-5, with 7 positions matching TRBD1. CDR1 and CDR2 (germline): LGHNA, YNFKEQ. This CDR3 spans 15 amino acids. V dropped 0 bases and J dropped 7; count of bases not matched to a gene: 6. CDR3 in amino acids: CASSQDPTGNQPQHF. The CDR3 bases are TGTGCCAGCAGCCAAGATCCGACAGGGAACCAGCCCCAGCATTTT.

CDR3 region: CASSPLGRSNYGYTF. As DNA, the CDR3 is TGCGCCAGCAGCCCGCTTGGGCGTTCTAACTATGGCTACACCTTC. V and J are TRBV4-1 and TRBJ1-2; D is undetermined. The CDR3 length is 15 residues. V lost 4 bases and J 0 bases, leaving 12 bases between the germline ends. From germline, CDR1 is MGHRA and CDR2 YSYEKL.

The genes are TRBV13 and TRBJ2-7, with 7 bases that match TRBD2. The CDR3 sequence is 14 residues long. J was trimmed by 2 bases and V by 7 bases; bases with no gene match: 8. Germline V lookup: CDR1 PRHDT, CDR2 FYEKMQ (reference sequence). The CDR3 region has the DNA TGTGCCAGCACCGCGGGGAGGGCAACCTACGAGCAGTACTTC. It yields the protein CASTAGRATYEQYF.

The chain uses TRBV18 and TRBJ1-1; 8 bases are a match to TRBD1. The CDR3 has 17 residues. The J segment lost 3 bases and the V segment lost 3 bases, leaving 12 bases of the junction unmatched. Germline V gives CDR1 KGHSH, CDR2 LQKENI. DNA of the CDR3: TGTGCCAGCTCACCTCAGACAGGGGATAGGGTGGACACTGAAGCTTTCTTT. It encodes CASSPQTGDRVDTEAFF.

The chain links TRBV7-9 to TRBJ2-3; no definite D call. Germline assignment: CDR1 SEHNR and CDR2 FQNEAQ (reference sequence). There are 15 residues in the CDR3. Trimming stripped 5 bases from V and 0 bases from J, with 12 bases between. The chain's CDR3 is CASSPPSTSTDTQYF. DNA of the CDR3: TGTGCCAGCAGCCCCCCATCCACTAGCACAGATACGCAGTATTTT.

This clone has more than one count but fewer than ten. This chain joins TRBV9 and TRBJ2-7; weak D call: TRBD1 (6 bases). The CDR3 runs to 16 residues. V lost 0 bases and J lost 5, with 18 bases in between. The germline V gene has CDR1 SGDLS and CDR2 YYNGEE. CDR3 in amino acids: CASSVGPTGFMNEQYF. Here the CDR3 DNA reads TGTGCCAGCAGCGTAGGACCGACAGGATTTATGAACGAGCAGTACTTC. The whole variable domain, remainder taken from reference TRBV9 and TRBJ2-7, is DSGVTQTPKHLITATGQRVTLRCSPRSGDLSVYWYQQSLDQGLQFLIQYYNGEERAKGNILERFSAQQFPDLHSELNLSSLELGDSALYFCASSVGPTGFMNEQYFGPGTRLTVT.

The rearrangement joins TRBV4-1 to TRBJ2-7; tentatively, D is TRBD1 (5 bases). Per germline, CDR1 MGHRA and CDR2 YSYEKL. CDR3 size: 18 residues. V gave up 1 base and J gave up 0 bases, with 19 bases separating them. CDR3 loop: CASSQVFRRRGASYEQYF. The CDR3 nucleotides read TGCGCCAGCAGCCAAGTATTCCGGCGCCGTGGGGCCTCCTACGAGCAGTACTTC.

This chain links TRBV9 with TRBJ1-5; D gene unclear. The CDR3 extends over 14 amino acids. The V and J ends lost 4 bases and 1 base respectively, with 9 bases between them. CDR1 is SGDLS and CDR2 is YYNGEE in the germline V gene. CDR3 protein: CASSPTWSNQPQHF. CDR3 coding DNA: TGTGCCAGCAGCCCGACTTGGAGCAATCAGCCCCAGCATTTT.

The chain couples TRBV7-9 to TRBJ2-7; 9 bases map to TRBD2. This CDR3 is 14 amino acids long. CDR1 is SEHNR, CDR2 FQNEAQ, per germline (reference sequence). Germline trimming cut 5 bases from V and 4 bases from J; bases unmatched to any gene: 6. The CDR3 loop is CASSGETSGYEQYF. DNA of the CDR3: TGTGCCAGCAGCGGAGAGACTAGCGGTTACGAGCAGTACTTC.

V is TRBV5-6 and J is TRBJ2-5; 12 bases are a match to TRBD1. The CDR3 loop spans 17 amino acids. Looked up from germline, CDR1 is SGHDT and CDR2 is YYEEEE. The trim removed 5 bases at V and 2 bases at J, leaving 10 bases unmatched. In DNA form, the CDR3 reads TGTGCCAGCAGTCCCGGGACAGGGGGCGACCTTCAAGAGACCCAGTACTTC. It translates to CASSPGTGGDLQETQYF. The full variable domain, rest sourced from reference TRBV5-6 and TRBJ2-5, is DAGVTQSPTHLIKTRGQQVTLRCSPKSGHDTVSWYQQALGQGPQFIFQYYEEEERQRGNFPDRFSGHQFPNYSSELNVNALLLGDSALYLCASSPGTGGDLQETQYFGPGTRLLVL.